The 30 T cell receptor beta chains presented below share a single source sample, sequenced in a study of chemoradiotherapy in HPV16-positive cancers. Measured with immunoSEQ multiplex PCR; TCRdb has only the in-frame clones, and not every one. The sample yields approximately 7,000 clones, roughly 79% seen once. Collection took place from a patient who underwent chemoradiotherapy. Receptor source: a human donor with HPV-associated anogenital cancer.

This chain joins TRBV28 and TRBJ1-5; weak D call: TRBD1 (6 bases). V lost 6 bases and J 3 bases, leaving 15 bases between the germline ends. This CDR3 spans 15 amino acids. Germline V lookup: CDR1 MDHEN, CDR2 SYDVKM. CDR3 residues: CASRDPGTFNQPQHF. The CDR3 nucleotides read TGTGCCAGCAGGGACCCCGGGACATTCAATCAGCCCCAGCATTTT.

The chain uses TRBV5-5 and TRBJ1-4; 7 bases are a match to TRBD1. Germline V gene data show CDR1 as SGHKS and CDR2 as YYEKEE (reference sequence). Trimming took 4 bases from V and 10 from J; bases not matched to a gene: 13. This CDR3 has 15 residues. The CDR3 region is CASSLGTAAGVKLFF. The CDR3 nucleotides are TGTGCCAGCAGCCTTGGGACAGCGGCGGGGGTAAAACTGTTTTTT.

The genes are TRBV2 and TRBJ2-7; tentative D call: TRBD2 (5 bases). The germline V gene encodes CDR1 SNHLY and CDR2 FYNNEI. This CDR3 is 13 amino acids long. The ends were cut back, 5 bases at V and 6 bases at J, with 14 bases in the middle. The CDR3 DNA reads TGTGCCAGCAGTCCCGCGGAGGTTGGCGAGCAGTACTTC. Protein product: CASSPAEVGEQYF.

The CDR3 sequence: CASSPPSRSTYEQYF. The CDR3 DNA sequence: TGTGCCAGCTCACCACCTTCCAGGTCTACCTACGAGCAGTACTTC. V is TRBV18 and J is TRBJ2-7; D unresolved. V shed 0 bases and J shed 2 bases, with 11 bases lying between them. The CDR3 contains 15 residues. Germline assignment: CDR1 KGHSH and CDR2 LQKENI.

This chain joins TRBV28 and TRBJ1-4; TRBD1 agrees at 12 bases. Germline-derived CDR1 and CDR2 are MDHEN and SYDVKM. The trim removed 8 bases at V and 6 bases at J, leaving 4 bases unmatched. The CDR3 is 14 amino acids. The CDR3 reads CASGTGGWDEKLFF. As DNA, the CDR3 is TGTGCCAGCGGGACAGGGGGCTGGGATGAAAAACTGTTTTTT. The full variable domain, in which reference TRBV28 and TRBJ1-4 provide the parts outside the CDR3, is DVKVTQSSRYLVKRTGEKVFLECVQDMDHENMFWYRQDPGLGLRLIYFSYDVKMKEKGDIPEGYSVSREKKERFSLILESASTNQTSMYLCASGTGGWDEKLFFGSGTQLSVL.

V usage is TRBV5-4 and J usage is TRBJ1-5; 7 bases match TRBD1. V shed 3 bases and J 1 base; nucleotides not matched to a gene: 7. CDR1 and CDR2 from the germline V gene are SGHNT and YYREEE (reference sequence). The CDR3 totals 16 residues. CDR3 DNA: TGTGCCAGCAGCTACCAGGGGGTTGGAAGCAATCAGCCCCAGCATTTT. This encodes CASSYQGVGSNQPQHF.

This CDR3 reads CASSGQGWDTQYF. For the CDR3, the DNA is TGTGCCAGCAGCGGACAGGGATGGGATACGCAGTATTTT. The J gene is TRBJ2-3, the V gene TRBV9, with 7 bases lining up with TRBD1. Trimming took 3 bases from V and 6 from J; bases not matched to a gene: 4. The CDR3 extends over 13 amino acids. Germline-derived CDR1 and CDR2 are SGDLS and YYNGEE.

The chain uses TRBV19 and TRBJ2-7; the D gene is possibly TRBD2 (6 bases). Germline CDR1 and CDR2: LNHDA and SQIVND (reference sequence). Trimming took off 6 bases at V and 6 bases at J, with 21 bases between the two ends. The CDR3 totals 15 residues. CDR3 bases: TGTGCCAGTAGGCGTTCCTCGGGACTCGGCGCCGAGCAGTACTTC. Translation gives CASRRSSGLGAEQYF.

This clone was detected only a few times. The V call is TRBV11-2, the J call TRBJ2-1; 14 nucleotides line up with TRBD2. CDR1 and CDR2 from the germline V gene are SGHAT and FQNNGV. The CDR3 sequence is 19 residues long. J lost 1 base, V lost 4 bases, and 9 bases had no gene match. CDR3 sequence (DNA): TGTGCCAGCAGCTCGAGACTAGCGGGAGGGGGTACGTCCTACAATGAGCAGTTCTTC. This codes for CASSSRLAGGGTSYNEQFF.

There are a few counts of this clone. This chain connects TRBV18 to TRBJ1-2; D perhaps matches TRBD1 (6 bases). Germline V gives CDR1 KGHSH, CDR2 LQKENI. V shed 0 bases and J shed 6 bases, with 14 bases lying between them. This CDR3 contains 15 residues. The DNA for the CDR3 is TGTGCCAGCTCACCACCGACTACGGCAGGGGATGGCTACACCTTC. Translated, it gives CASSPPTTAGDGYTF.

V is TRBV29-1 and J is TRBJ1-2; 9 nucleotides align to TRBD1. CDR1 SQVTM and CDR2 ANQGSEA come from the germline V gene. The V gene end was trimmed by 7 bases and the J gene end by 8 bases; junction bases not matched to a gene: 17. This CDR3 is 15 amino acids long. CDR3 sequence (DNA): TGCAGCGCAGAACCGACCGGGACAGGGTACGGCGGCTACACCTTC. Residues: CSAEPTGTGYGGYTF.

The chain joins TRBV9 to TRBJ2-6; D is possibly TRBD1 (6 bases). The CDR3 is made up of 16 amino acids. The V end was cut by 3 bases, the J end by 4 bases, with 14 bases between. Germline CDR1 is SGDLS and CDR2 is YYNGEE. CDR3 protein: CASSATGTTGANVLTF. CDR3 nucleotide sequence: TGTGCCAGCAGCGCGACCGGGACAACCGGGGCCAACGTCCTGACTTTC.

The gene calls are TRBV28 and TRBJ1-2; 12 nucleotides line up with TRBD1. After removal of 6 bases from V and 8 bases from J, the junction contained 10 bases not matched to a gene. The CDR3 loop spans 15 amino acids. CDR1 is MDHEN and CDR2 is SYDVKM in the germline V gene. The CDR3 loop is CASRGPGQGAEGYTF. Here the CDR3 DNA reads TGTGCCAGCAGGGGACCGGGACAGGGGGCGGAAGGCTACACCTTC.

The chain is built from TRBV7-2 and TRBJ1-2, with D tentatively TRBD1 (6 bases). V dropped 5 bases and J dropped 4 bases, with 11 bases sitting between them. Germline CDR1 is SGHTA and CDR2 is FQGNSA. This CDR3 comprises 13 residues. CDR3 coding DNA: TGTGCCAGCAGCAGGCAGGGGTCCTATGGCTACACCTTC. Translation: CASSRQGSYGYTF.

This sequence joins TRBV6-4 and TRBJ2-3; 8 nucleotides align to TRBD2. Per the germline V gene, CDR1 is MRHNA and CDR2 is SNTAGT. J lost 4 bases, V lost 6 bases, and 12 bases had no gene match. The CDR3 consists of 16 residues. CDR3 protein: CASRATSGRRPDTQYF. CDR3 DNA sequence: TGTGCCAGCAGAGCAACTAGCGGAAGAAGGCCAGATACGCAGTATTTT.

This chain joins TRBV4-1 and TRBJ1-1; no clear D gene. V lost 2 bases and J lost 1, with 8 bases in between. Germline V gives CDR1 MGHRA, CDR2 YSYEKL. The length of the CDR3 is 14 residues. CDR3 amino acids: CASSQMEANTEAFF. In DNA form, the CDR3 reads TGCGCCAGCAGCCAAATGGAGGCGAACACTGAAGCTTTCTTT.

The gene calls are TRBV6-6 and TRBJ2-7; D tentatively reads TRBD1 or TRBD2 (5 bases each). Germline V lookup: CDR1 MNHNY, CDR2 SVGAGI (reference sequence). V lost 2 bases and J lost 3, with 11 bases in between. There are 14 residues in the CDR3. CDR3 residues: CASSYRGRIYEQYF. DNA of the CDR3: TGTGCCAGCAGTTACAGGGGACGGATCTACGAGCAGTACTTC.

The rearrangement uses TRBV6-1 and TRBJ2-7, with D maybe TRBD2 (5 bases). The V gene lost 8 bases and the J gene lost 2 bases, with 10 bases spanning the gap. Germline lookup yields CDR1 MNHNS and CDR2 SASEGT. The CDR3 contains 12 residues. This CDR3 reads CASGPGAYEQYF. The CDR3 bases are TGTGCCAGCGGACCCGGGGCCTACGAGCAGTACTTC.

This chain connects TRBV11-3 to TRBJ2-7; 7 bases are a match to TRBD1. The CDR3 extends over 16 amino acids. V dropped 5 bases and J dropped 2; count of bases not matched to a gene: 12. CDR1 and CDR2 (germline): SGHNT, YENEEA. The CDR3 sequence: CASSPGRDSPTYEQYF. DNA for the CDR3: TGTGCCAGCAGCCCCGGCCGGGACAGTCCCACCTACGAGCAGTACTTC. Supplemented by reference TRBV11-3 and TRBJ2-7, the full variable domain reads EAGVVQSPRYKIIEKKQPVAFWCNPISGHNTLYWYLQNLGQGPELLIRYENEEAVDDSQLPKDRFSAERLKGVDSTLKIQPAELGDSAVYLCASSPGRDSPTYEQYFGPGTRLTVT.

This clone was observed a few times. This chain uses TRBV28 with TRBJ1-5; 10 bases agree with TRBD1. V shed 6 bases and J 3 bases; nucleotides not matched to a gene: 2. Germline CDR1 is MDHEN and CDR2 is SYDVKM. This CDR3 has 14 amino acids. CDR3 loop: CASRGTGANQPQHF. For the CDR3, the DNA is TGTGCCAGCAGGGGGACAGGGGCCAATCAGCCCCAGCATTTT.

The V gene is TRBV7-2, the J gene TRBJ1-2; D remains unclear. Trimming stripped 5 bases from V and 0 bases from J, with 13 bases between. The germline V gene has CDR1 SGHTA and CDR2 FQGNSA. This CDR3 spans 15 amino acids. The CDR3 DNA sequence: TGTGCCAGCAGCACCACCCTGAACGCTAACTATGGCTACACCTTC. Its protein is CASSTTLNANYGYTF.

V is TRBV5-1 and J is TRBJ2-1; 9 nucleotides line up with TRBD1. The germline V gene encodes CDR1 SGHRS and CDR2 YFSETQ. V was clipped by 3 bases and J by 9 bases; unmatched bases: 7. The CDR3 has 14 amino acids. The CDR3 coding sequence is TGCGCCAGCAGCTCTGGGACAGGGAAGGTTGAGCAGTTCTTC. Its protein is CASSSGTGKVEQFF.

By proportion, this clone is large. This chain uses TRBV19 with TRBJ1-1, with D perhaps matching TRBD1 (5 bases). This CDR3 is built from 14 residues. The V gene lost 2 bases and the J gene lost 4 bases, with 11 bases spanning the gap. The germline V gene has CDR1 LNHDA and CDR2 SQIVND (reference sequence). The CDR3 DNA follows: TGTGCCAGTAGTATACAGGGTGGGAGCACTGAAGCTTTCTTT. This translates into CASSIQGGSTEAFF.

The chain recombines TRBV28 with TRBJ1-4; D not resolved. Germline V gives CDR1 MDHEN, CDR2 SYDVKM. This CDR3 region has 13 residues. The V end was cut by 1 base, the J end by 10 bases, with 10 bases between. The chain's CDR3 is CASSLLASGKLFF. CDR3 nucleotide sequence: TGTGCCAGCAGTTTATTGGCTAGCGGAAAACTGTTTTTT.

V and J are TRBV10-3 and TRBJ2-5; TRBD2 aligns across 8 bases. This CDR3 has 15 amino acids. J was trimmed by 4 bases and V by 2 bases; bases with no gene match: 6. Looked up from germline, CDR1 is ENHRY and CDR2 is SYGVKD. This chain's CDR3 is CAISETGRDSETQYF. CDR3 in DNA: TGTGCCATCAGTGAGACCGGGAGGGATTCAGAGACCCAGTACTTC.

V usage is TRBV30 and J usage is TRBJ2-7, with D perhaps TRBD1 (5 bases). CDR1 is GTSNPN and CDR2 is SVGIG in the germline V gene (reference sequence). This CDR3 has 14 residues. Trimming took 3 bases from V and 0 from J, leaving 12 bases between them. This chain's CDR3 is CAWRNRLSSYEQYF. Written as DNA, the CDR3 is TGTGCCTGGAGGAACAGGCTAAGCTCCTACGAGCAGTACTTC. Full variable domain (outside the CDR3, taken from reference TRBV30 and TRBJ2-7): SQTIHQWPATLVQPVGSPLSLECTVEGTSNPNLYWYRQAAGRGLQLLFYSVGIGQISSEVPQNLSASRPQDRQFILSSKKLLLSDSGFYLCAWRNRLSSYEQYFGPGTRLTVT.

This clone was detected only a few times. The chain recombines TRBV7-9 with TRBJ2-7; tentative D call: TRBD2 (6 bases). CDR1 and CDR2 from the germline V gene are SEHNR and FQNEAQ (reference sequence). The CDR3 contains 15 residues. V gave up 5 bases and J gave up 3 bases, with 17 bases separating them. In nucleotides, the CDR3 is TGTGCCAGCAGCCCTCCAGAGGCGGGGCTCTACGAGCAGTACTTC. Its translation: CASSPPEAGLYEQYF.

The sample holds one count of this clone. V is TRBV29-1 and J is TRBJ1-2, with D perhaps matching TRBD1 (6 bases). With 7 bases removed from V and 4 bases from J, the gap between germline ends came to 13 bases. Per germline, CDR1 SQVTM and CDR2 ANQGSEA. The CDR3 length is 12 residues. The CDR3 spells CSADSLIYGYTF. Written as DNA, the CDR3 is TGCAGCGCGGACAGCCTAATCTATGGCTACACCTTC.

The chain uses TRBV25-1 and TRBJ1-3; no clear D gene. The germline CDR1 and CDR2 sequences are MGHDK and SYGVNS. The CDR3 extends over 13 amino acids. The germline V and J ends were trimmed by 6 bases and 0 bases, with 6 bases remaining between them. The CDR3 here is CASRSFSGNTIYF. DNA for the CDR3: TGTGCCAGCAGGTCGTTCTCTGGAAACACCATATATTTT.

The chain couples TRBV10-3 to TRBJ2-1; 7 bases align to TRBD2. The CDR3 contains 16 residues. Trimming at V came to 3 bases and at J to 0 bases, leaving 5 bases not matched to a gene. Germline-derived CDR1 and CDR2 are ENHRY and SYGVKD. CDR3 loop: CAISEGGSHSYNEQFF. CDR3 nucleotides: TGTGCCATCAGTGAAGGCGGGAGCCACTCCTACAATGAGCAGTTCTTC.